The entry below gives a single T cell receptor (beta chain) sequence along with its context. Its specificity is not known. The sample is drawn from a study of regulatory T cells in long-lasting Graves disease. Study conclusions and caveats: Compared with new cases, persistent Graves' patients showed reduced TCR diversity.

The V and J ends lost 3 bases and 0 bases respectively, with 8 bases between them. The CDR3 totals 13 residues. In germline, CDR1 is DFQATT, CDR2 SNEGSKA (reference sequence). Through Arm-PCR of CDR3 regions and iRepertoire HTBI primers, TCR beta libraries were built. TCRdb recomputed calls from the multiplex PCR reads with MiXCR, one row per CDR3 protein. The sample lists more than 650,000 distinct CDR3 sequences, 25% to 30% seen once, with 40% to 55% in the top ten. Described time point: persistent/refractory GD, antithyroid drugs over 5 years with positive TRAb. From PBMCs, RNA was extracted and then used to make the TCR library.

This TCR was recovered from a female donor with Graves disease. This chain uses TRBV20-1 with TRBJ1-1; D not resolved. Source: peripheral blood mononuclear cells (PBMCs), taken when the disease was refractory, from a patient treated with antithyroid drugs. The CDR3 loop reads CSARYSMNTEAFF. The CDR3 nucleotides are TGCAGTGCTAGGTACAGCATGAACACTGAAGCTTTCTTT.